These T cell receptor beta chains were read from a single sample in a study of blood T cell repertoires in COVID-19. Generated by immunoSEQ multiplex PCR, the TCRdb table keeps only in-frame clones and is missing some. The sample yields about 380,000 clones, 88% seen once. Sequences were obtained from PBMCs or T cells enriched from blood (not recorded which). These receptors came from a woman younger than 30 who had recovered from COVID-19. The CDR3 runs from the conserved cysteine through the conserved F or W. Each record gives: D gene, J gene, clone size, V gene, CDR3 DNA, CDR3 protein. D genes are given only for firm matches. Not every row has a clone size; where given, it reads once, few, many or a size class.

>NA|TRBJ1-6|NA|TRBV27
TGTGCCAGCAGTTTAAGGTGGGGCGATAATTCACCCCTCCACTTT
CASSLRWGDNSPLHF
>TRBD2|TRBJ2-1|NA|TRBV7-6
TGTGCCAGCAGCTCACCGGGACTAGCGGGGGGGCCATCCTCCGCCTACAATGAGCAGTTCTTC
CASSSPGLAGGPSSAYNEQFF
>NA|TRBJ2-2|NA|TRBV4-2
TGTGCCAGCAGCCAAGATCGGACCGGGGAGCTGTTTTTT
CASSQDRTGELFF
>TRBD1|TRBJ1-3|NA|TRBV11-2
TGTGCCAGCAGCTTAGATATCGGACAGGGGGCCCTCTCTGGAAACACCATATATTTT
CASSLDIGQGALSGNTIYF
>TRBD1|TRBJ1-5|few|TRBV9
TGTGCCAGCAGCGTAGGGGGACAGGGACGCCGTGAGCCCCAGCATTTT
CASSVGGQGRREPQHF
>NA|TRBJ2-7|once|TRBV18
TGTGCCAGCTCACCGGTTGACGGCGGCTACGAGCAGTACTTC
CASSPVDGGYEQYF
>TRBD1|TRBJ2-7|NA|TRBV5-8
TGTGCCAGCAGCTTGGGGACAGGGACGCCCTCCTACGAGCAGTACTTC
CASSLGTGTPSYEQYF
>TRBD2|TRBJ2-7|NA|TRBV3-1/TRBV3-2
TGTGCCAGCAGCCATAGCGGGCTCTCCTACGAGCAGTACTTC
CASSHSGLSYEQYF
>TRBD1|TRBJ1-5|NA|TRBV28
TGTGCCAGCAGTTTATTGGATGGACAGGTAAAGCCCCAGCATTTT
CASSLLDGQVKPQHF
>TRBD1|TRBJ1-4|NA|TRBV30
TGTGCCTGGAGTTTAGGGACAGGGTTCGAAAAACTGTTTTTT
CAWSLGTGFEKLFF
>TRBD1|TRBJ1-1|NA|TRBV3-1/TRBV3-2
TGTGCCAGCAGCCGCGGGACAGCGAACACTGAAGCTTTCTTT
CASSRGTANTEAFF
>TRBD1|TRBJ2-5|NA|TRBV5-1
TGCGCCAGCAGCTTGGGGACAGGGTGGGACCAAGAGACCCAGTACTTC
CASSLGTGWDQETQYF
>TRBD2|TRBJ2-7|NA|TRBV3-1/TRBV3-2
TGTGCCAGCAGCCAAGGACTAGCGGGGGGGCGGCAGTACTTC
CASSQGLAGGRQYF
>TRBD2|TRBJ2-7|NA|TRBV5-4
TGTGCCAGCAGCTTGCCCGGGACTAGTTTCCACGAGCAGTACTTC
CASSLPGTSFHEQYF
>NA|TRBJ1-1|NA|TRBV5-5
TGTGCCAGCAGCTCGGGACTTGGGAACACTGAAGCTTTCTTT
CASSSGLGNTEAFF
>NA|TRBJ2-5|NA|TRBV20-1
TGCAGTGATGGGACTCAGGACTTC
CSDGTQDF
>NA|TRBJ1-1|NA|TRBV5-1
TGCGCCAGCAGCTTGGGCTATGCGGTTATGAACACTGAAGCTTTCTTT
CASSLGYAVMNTEAFF
>NA|TRBJ2-1|NA|TRBV4-3
TGCGCCAGCAGCCACCGGGCGGACATCTCCTACAATGAGCAGTTCTTC
CASSHRADISYNEQFF
>NA|TRBJ2-3|NA|TRBV6-4
TGTGCCAGCAGTGCGGCGGCTAGCACAGATACGCAGTATTTT
CASSAAASTDTQYF
>TRBD1|TRBJ1-2|NA|TRBV7-2
TGTGCCAGCAGCCATCATGACAGGGACTTTACTAACTATGGCTACACCTTC
CASSHHDRDFTNYGYTF
>NA|TRBJ2-7|NA|TRBV5-6
TGTGCCAGCAGCTCCACGAAGACAATAGTTTACGAGCAGTACTTC
CASSSTKTIVYEQYF
>NA|TRBJ1-6|once|TRBV25-1
TGTGCCAGCAGTGAACCTAATCGGGGATTTCCCCTCCACTTT
CASSEPNRGFPLHF
>NA|TRBJ2-5|NA|TRBV7-3
TGTGCCAGCAGCTTGTACCACGGGTACCAAGAGACCCAGTACTTC
CASSLYHGYQETQYF
>NA|TRBJ2-1|NA|TRBV2
TGTGCCAGAGGATCGGGGGGCCTAGGTAGTGAGCAGTTCTTC
CARGSGGLGSEQFF
>TRBD1|TRBJ2-3|NA|TRBV29-1
TGCAGCGTCTTACAGGGGGGCACAGATACGCAGTATTTT
CSVLQGGTDTQYF
>TRBD1|TRBJ1-1|NA|TRBV29-1
TGCAGCGTTGTCGGACAGGGGGTGAACACTGAAGCTTTCTTT
CSVVGQGVNTEAFF
>TRBD2|TRBJ2-5|NA|TRBV10-3
TGTGCCATCTCGCTAGCGGTTCAAGAGACCCAGTACTTC
CAISLAVQETQYF
>NA|TRBJ1-1|NA|TRBV5-5
TGTGCCAGCAGCTTGCCAGGGTTAACTGAAGCTTTCTTT
CASSLPGLTEAFF
>TRBD1|TRBJ1-2|NA|TRBV13
TGTGCCAGCAGCTCATCCGGGACAGGGAAGGTCTATGGCTACACCTTC
CASSSSGTGKVYGYTF
>TRBD2|TRBJ2-1|NA|TRBV2
TGTGCCAGCGGAAGAAGCGGGGGCGGGGACAATGAGCAGTTCTTC
CASGRSGGGDNEQFF
>NA|TRBJ1-5|NA|TRBV18
TGTGCCAGCTCACCACAGGGGGGAGGGCGCAATCAGCCCCAGCATTTT
CASSPQGGGRNQPQHF
>NA|TRBJ1-2|NA|TRBV2
TGTGCCAGCAGTGTGCACACAAGATCGGGGGGCTACACCTTC
CASSVHTRSGGYTF
>TRBD1|TRBJ1-1|NA|TRBV27
TGTGCCAGCAGCGACGGGGACAGGTTACTCACTGAAGCTTTCTTT
CASSDGDRLLTEAFF
>NA|TRBJ2-5|NA|TRBV18
TGTGCCAGCTCACCCTGGCGGCCACCTCAAGAGACCCAGTACTTC
CASSPWRPPQETQYF
>NA|TRBJ1-1|NA|TRBV6-4
TGTGCCAGCAGGACCACGGTTGGGAAAGGGGGAAACACTGAAGCTTTCTTT
CASRTTVGKGGNTEAFF
>TRBD1|TRBJ1-2|NA|TRBV13
TGTGCCACCTCCCGGGACAGCCTCGCGCGAAACTATGGCTACACCTTC
CATSRDSLARNYGYTF
>NA|TRBJ1-1|NA|TRBV4-1
TGCGCCAGCAGCCAAGATGCGGGGATTGGCACTGAAGCTTTCTTT
CASSQDAGIGTEAFF
>NA|TRBJ1-5|NA|TRBV7-2
TGTGCCAGCAGCTTACCAGGGAAACAGCCCCAGCATTTT
CASSLPGKQPQHF
>NA|TRBJ1-2|few|TRBV5-4
TGTGCCAGCAGCCAAGGGGTGAAGAGAGTAGCTAACTATGGCTACACCTTC
CASSQGVKRVANYGYTF
>TRBD1|TRBJ1-2|NA|TRBV4-1
TGCGCCAGCAGCCAAGACGGACAGGGTGACTATGGCTACACCTTC
CASSQDGQGDYGYTF
>NA|TRBJ1-2|NA|TRBV28
TGTGCCAGCAGCCCCAGAGGGACAGGCTACACCTTC
CASSPRGTGYTF
>TRBD1|TRBJ2-3|once|TRBV7-9
TGTGCCAGCAGCTCCGGGACAGGAGAATTCACAGATACGCAGTATTTT
CASSSGTGEFTDTQYF
>NA|TRBJ1-1|NA|TRBV5-1
TGCGCCAGCAGCTTGGCCGCGGGGGACACTGAAGCTTTCTTT
CASSLAAGDTEAFF
>TRBD1|TRBJ1-5|once|TRBV28
TGTGCCAGCACCCTCAGGGGGTCTCAGCCCCAGCATTTT
CASTLRGSQPQHF
>NA|TRBJ2-2|once|TRBV10-1
TGCGCCAGCAGTGAGTCGATCCGGGATCCTGCCGGCGGTGGGAAGTTCGGGGAGCTGTTTTTT
CASSESIRDPAGGGKFGELFF
>TRBD1|TRBJ1-4|once|TRBV28
TGTGCCAGCAGTTTGTTAGGGACAGCGTTTGAAAAACTGTTTTTT
CASSLLGTAFEKLFF